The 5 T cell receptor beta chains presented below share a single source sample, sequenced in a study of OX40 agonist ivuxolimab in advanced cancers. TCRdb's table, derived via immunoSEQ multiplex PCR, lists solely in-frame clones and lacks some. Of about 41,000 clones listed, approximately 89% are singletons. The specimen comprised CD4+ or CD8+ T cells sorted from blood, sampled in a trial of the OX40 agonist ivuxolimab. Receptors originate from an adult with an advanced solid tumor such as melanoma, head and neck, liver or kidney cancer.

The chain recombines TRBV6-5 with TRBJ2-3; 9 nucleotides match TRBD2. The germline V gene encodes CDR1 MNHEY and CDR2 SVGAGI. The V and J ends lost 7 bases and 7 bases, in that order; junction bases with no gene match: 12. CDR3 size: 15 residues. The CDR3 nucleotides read TGTGCCAGCACCAACGGTGCGGGAGGGCTTAATACGCAGTATTTT. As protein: CASTNGAGGLNTQYF.

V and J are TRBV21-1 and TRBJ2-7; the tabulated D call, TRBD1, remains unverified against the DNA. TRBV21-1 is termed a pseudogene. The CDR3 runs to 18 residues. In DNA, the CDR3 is TGTGCCAGCAGCAAAAGTTTCCCTCACAGGGAAAGCTGCTACGAGCAGTACTTC. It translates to CASSKSFPHRESCYEQYF.

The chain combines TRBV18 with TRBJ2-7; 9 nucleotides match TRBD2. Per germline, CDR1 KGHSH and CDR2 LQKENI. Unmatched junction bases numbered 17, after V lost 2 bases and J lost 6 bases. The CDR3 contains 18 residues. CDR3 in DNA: TGTGCCAGCTCACCAGCGGGATTGGCGGGAGGGCTCTACGGCGAGCAGTACTTC. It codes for CASSPAGLAGGLYGEQYF.

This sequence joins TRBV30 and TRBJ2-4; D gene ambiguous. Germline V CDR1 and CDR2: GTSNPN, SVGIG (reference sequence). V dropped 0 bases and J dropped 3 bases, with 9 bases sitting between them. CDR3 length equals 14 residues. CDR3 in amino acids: CAWSVPPGKNIQYF. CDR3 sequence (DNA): TGTGCCTGGAGTGTGCCCCCAGGCAAAAACATTCAGTACTTC.

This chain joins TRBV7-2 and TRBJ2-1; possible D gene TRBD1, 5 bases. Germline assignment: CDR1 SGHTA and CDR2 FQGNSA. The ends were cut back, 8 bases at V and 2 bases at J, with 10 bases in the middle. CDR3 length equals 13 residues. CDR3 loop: CASGRAPYNEQFF. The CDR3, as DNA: TGTGCCAGCGGCAGGGCTCCCTACAATGAGCAGTTCTTC.